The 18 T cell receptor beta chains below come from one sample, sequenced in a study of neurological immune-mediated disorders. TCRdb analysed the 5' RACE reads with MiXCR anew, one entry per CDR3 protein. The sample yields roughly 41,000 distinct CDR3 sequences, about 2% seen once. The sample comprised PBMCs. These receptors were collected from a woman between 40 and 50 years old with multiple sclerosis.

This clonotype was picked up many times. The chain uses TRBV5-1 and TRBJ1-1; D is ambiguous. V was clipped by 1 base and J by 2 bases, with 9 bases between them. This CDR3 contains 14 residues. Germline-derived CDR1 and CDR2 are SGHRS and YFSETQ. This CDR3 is CASSLWNDNTEAFF. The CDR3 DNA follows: TGCGCCAGCAGCTTGTGGAATGACAACACTGAAGCTTTCTTT.

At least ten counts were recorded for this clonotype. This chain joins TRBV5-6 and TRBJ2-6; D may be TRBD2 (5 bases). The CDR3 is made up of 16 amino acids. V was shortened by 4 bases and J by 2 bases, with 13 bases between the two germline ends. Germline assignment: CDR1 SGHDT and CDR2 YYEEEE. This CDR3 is CASSPLRVAGANVLTF. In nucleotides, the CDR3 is TGTGCCAGCAGCCCCTTGAGGGTAGCTGGGGCCAACGTCCTGACTTTC.

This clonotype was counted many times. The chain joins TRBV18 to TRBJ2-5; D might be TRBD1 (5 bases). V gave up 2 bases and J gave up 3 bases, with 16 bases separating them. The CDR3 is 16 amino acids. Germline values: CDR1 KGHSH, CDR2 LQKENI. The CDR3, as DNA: TGTGCCAGCTCACCAACGGAGAAGACAGCAAAAGAGACCCAGTACTTC. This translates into CASSPTEKTAKETQYF.

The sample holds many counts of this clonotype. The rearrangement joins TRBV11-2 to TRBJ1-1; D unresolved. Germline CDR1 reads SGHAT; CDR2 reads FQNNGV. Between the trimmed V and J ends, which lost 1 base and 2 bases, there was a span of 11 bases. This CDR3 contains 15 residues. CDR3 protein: CASSLGDLFNTEAFF. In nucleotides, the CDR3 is TGTGCCAGCAGCTTAGGGGATCTTTTTAACACTGAAGCTTTCTTT.

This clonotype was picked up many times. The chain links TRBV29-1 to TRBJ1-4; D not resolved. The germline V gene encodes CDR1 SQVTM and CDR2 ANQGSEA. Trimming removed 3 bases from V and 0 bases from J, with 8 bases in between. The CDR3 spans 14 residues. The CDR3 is CSVERQPTNEKLFF. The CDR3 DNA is TGCAGCGTTGAGAGGCAACCAACTAATGAAAAACTGTTTTTT.

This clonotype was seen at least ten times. CDR3 nucleotides: TGCAGTGCTCCCGATAACACTGAAGCTTTCTTT. This encodes CSAPDNTEAFF. The rearrangement links TRBV20-1 to TRBJ1-1, with D uncertain. V was shortened by 5 bases and J by 2 bases, with 6 bases between the two germline ends. The CDR3 covers 11 residues. Germline CDR1 reads DFQATT; CDR2 reads SNEGSKA (reference sequence).

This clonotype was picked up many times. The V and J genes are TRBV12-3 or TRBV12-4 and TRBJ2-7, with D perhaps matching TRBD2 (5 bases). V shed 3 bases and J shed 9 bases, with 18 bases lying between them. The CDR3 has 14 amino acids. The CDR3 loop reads CASSFGVDLLRQYF. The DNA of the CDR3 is TGTGCCAGCAGTTTCGGCGTGGACTTACTTAGGCAGTACTTC.

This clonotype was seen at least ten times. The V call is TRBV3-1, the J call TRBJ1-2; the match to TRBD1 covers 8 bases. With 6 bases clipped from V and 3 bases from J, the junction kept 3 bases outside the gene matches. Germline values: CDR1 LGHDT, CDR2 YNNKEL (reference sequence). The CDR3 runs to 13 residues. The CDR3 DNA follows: TGTGCCAGCAGTTACAGGGGGGACTATGGCTACACCTTC. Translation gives CASSYRGDYGYTF.

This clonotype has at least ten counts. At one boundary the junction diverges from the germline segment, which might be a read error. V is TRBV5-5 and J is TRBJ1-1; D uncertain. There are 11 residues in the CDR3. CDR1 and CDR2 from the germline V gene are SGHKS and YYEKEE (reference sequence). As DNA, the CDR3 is TGTGCCAGCAGCTTGGAAGGTTCAGGAGTCTTT. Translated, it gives CASSLEGSGVF. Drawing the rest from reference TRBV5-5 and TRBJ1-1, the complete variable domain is DAGVTQSPTHLIKTRGQQVTLRCSPISGHKSVSWYQQVLGQGPQFIFQYYEKEERGRGNFPDRFSARQFPNYSSELNVNALLLGDSALYLCASSLEGSGVFGQGTRLTVV.

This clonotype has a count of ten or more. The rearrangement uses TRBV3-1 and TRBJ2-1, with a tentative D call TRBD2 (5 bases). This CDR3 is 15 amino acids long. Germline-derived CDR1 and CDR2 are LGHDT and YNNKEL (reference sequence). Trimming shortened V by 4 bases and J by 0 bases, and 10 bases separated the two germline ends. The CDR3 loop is CASSPDYRSYNEQFF. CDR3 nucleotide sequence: TGTGCCAGCAGCCCCGACTATCGCTCCTACAATGAGCAGTTCTTC.

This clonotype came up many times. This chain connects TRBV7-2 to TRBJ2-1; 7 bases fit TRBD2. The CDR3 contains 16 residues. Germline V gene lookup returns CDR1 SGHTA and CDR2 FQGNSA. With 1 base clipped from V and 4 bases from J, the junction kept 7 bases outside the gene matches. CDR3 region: CASSLVGSGFYNEQFF. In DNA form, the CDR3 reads TGTGCCAGCAGCTTAGTGGGTAGCGGGTTTTACAATGAGCAGTTCTTC. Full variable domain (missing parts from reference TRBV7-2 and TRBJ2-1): GAGVSQSPSNKVTEKGKDVELRCDPISGHTALYWYRQSLGQGLEFLIYFQGNSAPDKSGLPSDRFSAERTGGSVSTLTIQRTQQEDSAVYLCASSLVGSGFYNEQFFGPGTRLTVL.

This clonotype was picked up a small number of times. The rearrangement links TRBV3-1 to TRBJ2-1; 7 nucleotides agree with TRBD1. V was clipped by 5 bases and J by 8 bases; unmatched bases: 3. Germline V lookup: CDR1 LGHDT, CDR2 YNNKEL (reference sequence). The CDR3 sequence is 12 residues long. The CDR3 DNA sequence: TGTGCCAGCAGCTACACAGGGGATGAGCAGTTCTTC. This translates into CASSYTGDEQFF.

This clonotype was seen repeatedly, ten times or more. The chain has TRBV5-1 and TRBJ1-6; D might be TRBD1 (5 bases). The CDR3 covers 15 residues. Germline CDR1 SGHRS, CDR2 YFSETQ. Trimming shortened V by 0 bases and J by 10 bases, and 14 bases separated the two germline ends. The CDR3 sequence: CASSLAGGFRSPLHF. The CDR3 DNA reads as TGCGCCAGCAGCTTGGCCGGGGGGTTCCGGTCACCCCTCCACTTT.

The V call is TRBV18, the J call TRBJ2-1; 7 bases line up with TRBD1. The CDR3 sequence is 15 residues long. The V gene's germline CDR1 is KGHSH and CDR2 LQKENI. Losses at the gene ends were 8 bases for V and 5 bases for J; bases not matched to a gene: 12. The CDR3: CASTRDSYIDNEQFF. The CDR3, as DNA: TGTGCCAGCACTCGGGACAGCTACATCGACAATGAGCAGTTCTTC.

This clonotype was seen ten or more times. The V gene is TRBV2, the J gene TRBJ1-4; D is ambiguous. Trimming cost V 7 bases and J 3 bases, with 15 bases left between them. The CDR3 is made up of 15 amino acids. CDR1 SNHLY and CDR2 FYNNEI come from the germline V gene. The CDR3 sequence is CASNLSPPANEKLFF. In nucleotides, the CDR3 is TGTGCCAGCAATCTCAGCCCTCCGGCTAATGAAAAACTGTTTTTT.

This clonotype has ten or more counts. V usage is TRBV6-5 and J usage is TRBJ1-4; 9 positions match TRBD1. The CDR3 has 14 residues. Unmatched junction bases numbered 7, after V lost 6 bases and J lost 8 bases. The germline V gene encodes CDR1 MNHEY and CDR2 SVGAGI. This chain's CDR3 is CASSPGTGKEKLFF. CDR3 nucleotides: TGTGCCAGCAGCCCCGGGACAGGGAAGGAAAAACTGTTTTTT.

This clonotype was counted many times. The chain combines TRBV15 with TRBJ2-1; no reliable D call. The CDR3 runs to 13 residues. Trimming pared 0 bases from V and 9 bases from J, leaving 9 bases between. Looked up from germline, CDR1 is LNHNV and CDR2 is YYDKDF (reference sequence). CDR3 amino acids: CATSRDHVGEQFF. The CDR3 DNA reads TGTGCCACCAGCAGAGATCATGTCGGTGAGCAGTTCTTC.

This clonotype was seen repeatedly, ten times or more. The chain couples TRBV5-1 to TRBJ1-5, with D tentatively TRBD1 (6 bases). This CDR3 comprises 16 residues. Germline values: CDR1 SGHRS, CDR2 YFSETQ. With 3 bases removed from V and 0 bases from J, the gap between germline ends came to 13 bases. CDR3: CASSSGETYSNQPQHF. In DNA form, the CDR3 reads TGCGCCAGCAGCTCAGGGGAGACCTATAGCAATCAGCCCCAGCATTTT.